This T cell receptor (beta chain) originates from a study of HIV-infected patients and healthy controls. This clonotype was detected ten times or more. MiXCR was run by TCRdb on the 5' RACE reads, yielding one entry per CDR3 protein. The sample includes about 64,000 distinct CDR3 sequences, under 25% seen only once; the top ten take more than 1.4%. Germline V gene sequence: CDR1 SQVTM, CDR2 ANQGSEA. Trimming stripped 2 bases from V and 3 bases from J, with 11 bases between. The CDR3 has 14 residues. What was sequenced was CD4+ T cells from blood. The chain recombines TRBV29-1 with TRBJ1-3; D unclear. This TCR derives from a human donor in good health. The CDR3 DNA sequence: TGCAGCGTTGAACTGGGGTCGGGTGGAAACACCATATATTTT. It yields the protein CSVELGSGGNTIYF.